Below are 4 T cell receptor beta chains sequenced from a single sample in a study of Ad26.COV2.S vaccination and SARS-CoV-2 variants. Using immunoSEQ multiplex PCR, the repertoire was profiled, and TCRdb retains in-frame clones only, with some absent. The sample yields hundreds of thousands of clones, 65% to 90% seen once. The sample's treatment: approximately 18 received Ad26.COV2.S at low or high dose, single or two shots; 5 received placebo; per-sample allocation not given. Sampling occurred on day 63 after the first vaccine or placebo injection. The sample in question was peripheral blood, obtained in a trial of Ad26.COV2.S vaccine versus placebo. The receptor source for this set is a person between 18 and 65 years old who received the Ad26.COV2.S COVID-19 vaccine or a placebo.

The rearrangement uses TRBV7-9 and TRBJ2-7; unclear D gene. The CDR3 covers 14 residues. V was cut by 0 bases and J by 2 bases, with 8 bases left in between. CDR1 is SEHNR and CDR2 is FQNEAQ in the germline V gene (reference sequence). The CDR3 spells CASSLAALTYEQYF. CDR3 bases: TGTGCCAGCAGCTTAGCGGCACTCACCTACGAGCAGTACTTC.

This clone was recorded at least ten times. The chain uses TRBV24-1 and TRBJ2-1; D is perhaps TRBD1 (5 bases). With 8 bases removed from V and 0 bases from J, the gap between germline ends came to 10 bases. The length of the CDR3 is 14 residues. CDR1 is KGHDR, CDR2 SFDVKD, per germline. This CDR3 is CATKDKSSYNEQFF. DNA of the CDR3: TGTGCCACCAAGGACAAGAGCTCCTACAATGAGCAGTTCTTC.

The genes are TRBV7-9 and TRBJ1-3; D is undetermined. Per the germline V gene, CDR1 is SEHNR and CDR2 is FQNEAQ (reference sequence). Trimming took off 5 bases at V and 4 bases at J, with 24 bases between the two ends. This CDR3 has 18 residues. The CDR3 protein is CASSHPGLWEIDGNTIYF. CDR3 coding DNA: TGTGCCAGCAGCCACCCCGGTTTATGGGAGATCGACGGAAACACCATATATTTT. The full variable domain, its missing parts supplied by reference TRBV7-9 and TRBJ1-3, is DTGVSQNPRHKITKRGQNVTFRCDPISEHNRLYWYRQTLGQGPEFLTYFQNEAQLEKSRLLSDRFSAERPKGSFSTLEIQRTEQGDSAMYLCASSHPGLWEIDGNTIYFGEGSWLTVV.

The chain has TRBV10-3 and TRBJ2-7; D is possibly TRBD1 or TRBD2 (5 bases each). This CDR3 has 15 residues. V lost 0 bases and J lost 2, with 11 bases in between. Germline loops: CDR1 ENHRY, CDR2 SYGVKD. The CDR3 sequence: CAISESWDGPYEQYF. The CDR3 DNA reads as TGTGCCATCAGTGAGTCGTGGGACGGACCCTACGAGCAGTACTTC.